This T cell receptor (beta chain) was identified during a study of prognosis after radiotherapy for stage I lung cancer (dated by TCRdb to the early 2020s). In the study overall: Over 15 stage I NSCLC patients were enrolled in Nanjing, China, between early 2018 and 2019. The study included 11 to 15 patients with newly diagnosed primary stage I lung tumors and five or six with oligometastatic NSCLC after surgical resection of the primary tumor. All patients were considered medically inoperable, owing to comorbidities in roughly 11 and refusal of surgery in about seven. The cohort comprised around 14 men and more than 5 women with a median age of almost 75 years, ranging from about 53 to 85 years. On tumor histology, roughly 11 patients had adenocarcinoma and several had squamous cell carcinoma. SBRT was delivered in 3 to 5 fractions with a biologically effective dose of at least 100 Gy, and image-guided IMRT or VMAT was used for delivery. Concurrent therapy was not administered to any patient alongside SBRT. Distant metastases were developed by four of the 19 patients after SBRT, at a median of about 7 months, whereas no significant progression was observed in the other 15 patients. Peripheral blood TCR beta repertoires were profiled in stage I NSCLC patients before and after stereotactic body radiotherapy, and the study then linked these repertoires to distant failure. The study sequenced roughly 40 blood samples from some 20 patients, one before and one after SBRT per patient.

General study outcomes and caveats: All reported P values were unadjusted for multiple comparisons. Limitations of the study included a small cohort and short follow-up, and the study findings need independent validation. TRBV and TRBJ usage frequencies reportedly varied with metastasis status, involving two V genes at baseline and nine V and two J genes after SBRT. Post-SBRT Shannon entropy and its change from baseline were lower in patients who developed distant metastases; baseline Shannon entropy was not associated with metastases. After SBRT, the number of unique TCR clones decreased (median roughly 9,500 before versus some 6,900 after; Wilcoxon paired P=0.011). No determination of tumor specificity was made for expanded TCR clones.

From the cysteine through the phenylalanine, the CDR3 covers 16 amino acids. The entry retains the CDR3 DNA only, 48 bases that are in frame from base 1. The germline V gene gives CDR1 as SGDLS and CDR2 as YYNGEE. V ends up 4 bases short and J 5 bases short, with an unmatched junction base count of 10. All patients had node-negative disease on CT and PET/CT, and none had a history of other malignancies or had previously received chemotherapy or radiotherapy. Approximately 6 milliliters of peripheral venous blood were drawn into EDTA tubes at each of two time points. PBMCs were isolated by Ficoll-Paque Plus density-gradient centrifugation. Right after collection, samples were kept at -80 degrees C until analysis. Worth noting for this clonotype: The antigen this receptor binds is unknown. No qualities accompany the bases; no much larger clone lies one base away.

Two rounds of multiplex PCR were used to amplify the TCR beta CDR3 region from genomic DNA. The first PCR round used primers specific to each TRBV and TRBJ gene, and the primer sequences were filed in Chinese patent CN105087789A. The second PCR round used universal primers. The Roche High Pure PCR Template Preparation Kit was used to extract genomic DNA from frozen PBMCs. Paired-end sequencing with 151 bp reads was performed on the libraries using an Illumina HiSeq 3000. The paper's data handling went like this. Raw reads lacking the multiplex PCR primer sequences were removed with CutAdapt. PEAR was used to merge high-quality paired reads into contigs. By aligning each contig to reference sequences, MiXCR assigned the TRB V, D and J gene segments to that contig. To remove sequencing errors, CDR3 sequences were clustered according to base quality and sequence similarity. Shannon entropy, normalized by the natural log of the productive TCR sequence number, served as the measure of diversity. One minus Shannon entropy divided by the natural log of the number of unique clonotypes was used as the definition of clonality. Progression-free survival cut-offs for repertoire metrics were chosen using the Youden index of ROC curves, with analyses run in R 3.5.3. Using fastp trimming at Q25 and MiXCR clonotype assembly, TCRdb reanalyzed the public sequencing data and kept in-frame beta chains. Under each unique CDR3 protein, matching rows form one entry showing the most common genes and DNA. What appears here as the V and J calls and clone size reflects TCRdb's work, not the paper's. Counted in this sample were about 16,000 distinct CDR3 sequences; around 45% of them appeared once. The biggest ten clones account for around two fifths of the sample.

The sequence came from a donor over 45 with non-small cell lung cancer. The material sequenced was PBMCs, taken before or after stereotactic body radiation therapy (not recorded which). Recombination joined TRBV9 with TRBJ2-5, and 11 bases in between align with TRBD2. The CDR3 has the sequence CASSPEETSGTETQYF. The DNA sequence is TGTGCCAGCAGCCCCGAGGAGACTAGCGGGACTGAGACCCAGTACTTC.